The sequence of this T cell receptor beta chain was determined in a study of long-term antiretroviral therapy in people with HIV. Study-wide findings and caveats: Relative to control repertoires, HIV repertoires exhibited narrower CDR3 length ranges. Diversity increased after ART yet remained lower than in transplant donor controls.

Samples were assayed with immunoSEQ v3.0 at survey level. Measured with immunoSEQ multiplex PCR; TCRdb has only the in-frame clones, and not every one. Of some 19,000 clones in the sample, 65% to 85% were seen once. Worth noting for this clone: Antigen: not known.

In germline, CDR1 is MNHNY, CDR2 SVGAGI (reference sequence). The V end lost 0 bases, the J end lost 5 bases, and 1 base lay between the germline ends. The CDR3 spans 11 residues. This clonotype was obtained from a man aged 18 to 29 with HIV. This chain connects TRBV6-6 to TRBJ2-5; no reliable D call. The source material was unsorted PBMCs, sampled 0.9 years after starting antiretroviral therapy. The CDR3 reads CASSYSETQYF. DNA for the CDR3: TGTGCCAGCAGTTACTCGGAGACCCAGTACTTC.